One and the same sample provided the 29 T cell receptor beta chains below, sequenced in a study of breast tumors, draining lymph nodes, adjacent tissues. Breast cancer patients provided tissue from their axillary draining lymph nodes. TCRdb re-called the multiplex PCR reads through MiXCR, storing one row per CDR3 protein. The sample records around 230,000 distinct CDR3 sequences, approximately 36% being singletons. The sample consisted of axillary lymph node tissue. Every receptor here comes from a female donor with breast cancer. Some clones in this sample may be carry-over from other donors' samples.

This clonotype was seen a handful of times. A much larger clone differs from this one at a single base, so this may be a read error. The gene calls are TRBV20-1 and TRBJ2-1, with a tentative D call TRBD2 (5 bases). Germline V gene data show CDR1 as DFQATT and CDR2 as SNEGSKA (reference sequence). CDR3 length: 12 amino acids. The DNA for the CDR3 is TGCAGTGCTCAGGACTTTTACAATGAGCCGTTCTTC. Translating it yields CSAQDFYNEPFF.

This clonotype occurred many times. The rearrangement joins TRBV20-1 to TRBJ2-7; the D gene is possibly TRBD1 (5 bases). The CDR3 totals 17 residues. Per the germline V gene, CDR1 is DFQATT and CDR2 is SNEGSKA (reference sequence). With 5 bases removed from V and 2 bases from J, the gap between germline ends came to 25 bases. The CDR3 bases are TGCAGTGCTGAGTCGCCGATGCTACAGGCGCGAGCCTACGAGCAGTACTTC. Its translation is CSAESPMLQARAYEQYF.

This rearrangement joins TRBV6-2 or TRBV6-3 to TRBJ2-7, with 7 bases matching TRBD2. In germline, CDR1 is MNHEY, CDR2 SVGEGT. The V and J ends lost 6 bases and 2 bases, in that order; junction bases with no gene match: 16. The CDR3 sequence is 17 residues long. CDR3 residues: CASSRGDRTHLAYEQYF. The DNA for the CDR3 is TGTGCCAGCAGCCGGGGGGATCGGACGCACTTAGCCTACGAGCAGTACTTC.

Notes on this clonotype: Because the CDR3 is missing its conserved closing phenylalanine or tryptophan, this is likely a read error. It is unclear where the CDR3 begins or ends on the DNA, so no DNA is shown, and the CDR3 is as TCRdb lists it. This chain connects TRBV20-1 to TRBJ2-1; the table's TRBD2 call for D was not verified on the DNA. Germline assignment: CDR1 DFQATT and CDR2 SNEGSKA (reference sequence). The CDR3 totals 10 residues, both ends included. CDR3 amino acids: CSADQGRELT.

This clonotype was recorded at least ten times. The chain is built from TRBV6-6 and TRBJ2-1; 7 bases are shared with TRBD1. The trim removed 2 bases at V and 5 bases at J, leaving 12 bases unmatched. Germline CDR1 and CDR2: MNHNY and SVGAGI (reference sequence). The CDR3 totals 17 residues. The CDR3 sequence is CASSYRARTGRHNEQFF. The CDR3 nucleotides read TGTGCCAGCAGTTACAGGGCCAGGACAGGCCGACACAATGAGCAGTTCTTC.

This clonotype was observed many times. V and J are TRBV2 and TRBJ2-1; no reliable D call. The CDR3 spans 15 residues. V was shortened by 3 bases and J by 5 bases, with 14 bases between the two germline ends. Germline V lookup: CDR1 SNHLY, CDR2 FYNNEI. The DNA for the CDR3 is TGTGCCAGCAGTGACCGGGCCCGCCGGGACAATGAGCAGTTCTTC. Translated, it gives CASSDRARRDNEQFF.

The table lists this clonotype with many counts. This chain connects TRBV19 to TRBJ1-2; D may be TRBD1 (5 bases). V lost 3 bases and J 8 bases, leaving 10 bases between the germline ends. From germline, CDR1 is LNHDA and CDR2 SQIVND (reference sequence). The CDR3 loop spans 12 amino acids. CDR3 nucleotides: TGTGCCAGTAGTATTTCGGGGCACGGCTACACCTTC. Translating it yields CASSISGHGYTF.

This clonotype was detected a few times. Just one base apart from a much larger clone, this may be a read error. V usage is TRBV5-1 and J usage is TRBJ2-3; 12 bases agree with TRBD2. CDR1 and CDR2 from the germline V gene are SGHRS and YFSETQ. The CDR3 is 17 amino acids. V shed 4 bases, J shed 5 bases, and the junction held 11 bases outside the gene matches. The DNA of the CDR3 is TGCGCCAGCAGCATAGGGGCTAGCGGGAGGGCCGTAGATACGCAGTATTTT. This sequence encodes CASSIGASGRAVDTQYF.

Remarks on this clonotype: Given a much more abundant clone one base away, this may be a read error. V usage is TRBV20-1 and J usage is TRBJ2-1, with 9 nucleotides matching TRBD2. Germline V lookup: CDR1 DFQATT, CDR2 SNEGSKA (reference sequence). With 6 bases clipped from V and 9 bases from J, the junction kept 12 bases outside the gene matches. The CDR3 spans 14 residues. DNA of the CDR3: TGCAGTGCCATTCTAGCGGGGATAGGCACTGAGCAGTTCTTC. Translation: CSAILAGIGTEQFF.

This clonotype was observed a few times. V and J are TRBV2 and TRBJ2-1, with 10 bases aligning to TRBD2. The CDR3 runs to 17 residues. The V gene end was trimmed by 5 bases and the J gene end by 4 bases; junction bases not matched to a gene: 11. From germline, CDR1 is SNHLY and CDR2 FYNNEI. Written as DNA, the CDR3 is TGTGCCAGCAGTCCCCTGGGGATTAGCGGGAGGTACAATGAGCAGTTCTTC. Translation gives CASSPLGISGRYNEQFF.

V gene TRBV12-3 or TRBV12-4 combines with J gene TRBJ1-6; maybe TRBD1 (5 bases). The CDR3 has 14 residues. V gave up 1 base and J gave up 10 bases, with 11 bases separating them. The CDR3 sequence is CASSLEGIWSPLHF. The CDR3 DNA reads TGTGCCAGCAGTTTAGAGGGGATTTGGTCACCCCTCCACTTT.

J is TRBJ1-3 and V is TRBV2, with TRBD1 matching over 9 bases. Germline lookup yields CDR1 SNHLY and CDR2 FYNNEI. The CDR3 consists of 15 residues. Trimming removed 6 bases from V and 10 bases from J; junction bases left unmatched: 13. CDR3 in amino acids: CASSRTGALGETIYF. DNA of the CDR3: TGTGCCAGCAGCCGGACAGGGGCACTGGGAGAGACCATATATTTT. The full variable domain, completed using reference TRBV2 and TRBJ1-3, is EPEVTQTPSHQVTQMGQEVILRCVPISNHLYFYWYRQILGQKVEFLVSFYNNEISEKSEIFDDQFSVERPDGSNFTLKIRSTKLEDSAMYFCASSRTGALGETIYFGEGSWLTVV.

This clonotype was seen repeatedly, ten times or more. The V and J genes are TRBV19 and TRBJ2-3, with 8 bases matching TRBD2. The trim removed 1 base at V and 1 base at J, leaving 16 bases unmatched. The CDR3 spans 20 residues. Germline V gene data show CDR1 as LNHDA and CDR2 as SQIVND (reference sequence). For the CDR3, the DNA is TGTGCCAGTAGTATAGTATCTGTCAATCAGCGGGGGAGAGGCACAGATACGCAGTATTTT. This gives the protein CASSIVSVNQRGRGTDTQYF.

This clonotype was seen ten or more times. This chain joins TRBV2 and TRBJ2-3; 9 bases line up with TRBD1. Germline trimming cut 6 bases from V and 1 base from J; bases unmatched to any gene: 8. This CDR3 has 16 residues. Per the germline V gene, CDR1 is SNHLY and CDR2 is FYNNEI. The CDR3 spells CASRSRTGGGTDTQYF. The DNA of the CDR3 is TGTGCCAGCAGGTCCCGAACAGGGGGCGGCACAGATACGCAGTATTTT.

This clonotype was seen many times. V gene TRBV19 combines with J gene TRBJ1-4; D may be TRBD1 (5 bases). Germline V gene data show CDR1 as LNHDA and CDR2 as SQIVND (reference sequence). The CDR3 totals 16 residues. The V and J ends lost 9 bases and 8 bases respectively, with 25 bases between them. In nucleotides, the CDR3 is TGTGCCAGCCTTCCCCGCCGCCAGGGTGGGAGAGAAAAACTGTTTTTT. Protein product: CASLPRRQGGREKLFF. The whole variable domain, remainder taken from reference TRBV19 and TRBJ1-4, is DGGITQSPKYLFRKEGQNVTLSCEQNLNHDAMYWYRQDPGQGLRLIYYSQIVNDFQKGDIAEGYSVSREKKESFPLTVTSAQKNPTAFYLCASLPRRQGGREKLFFGSGTQLSVL.

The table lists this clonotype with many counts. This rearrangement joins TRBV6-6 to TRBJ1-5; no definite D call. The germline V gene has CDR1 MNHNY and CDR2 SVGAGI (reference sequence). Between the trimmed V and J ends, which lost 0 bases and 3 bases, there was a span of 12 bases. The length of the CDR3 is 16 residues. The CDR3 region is CASSYSAGHVNQPQHF. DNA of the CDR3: TGTGCCAGCAGTTACTCGGCGGGTCACGTCAATCAGCCCCAGCATTTT.

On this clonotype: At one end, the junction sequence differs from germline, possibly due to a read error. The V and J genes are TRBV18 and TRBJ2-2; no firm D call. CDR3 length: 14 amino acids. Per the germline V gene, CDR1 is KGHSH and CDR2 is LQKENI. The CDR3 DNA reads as TGTGCCAGCTCACCACCTGCGAAAACCGGGGAGCTGTTTTTT. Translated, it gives CASSPPAKTGELFF.

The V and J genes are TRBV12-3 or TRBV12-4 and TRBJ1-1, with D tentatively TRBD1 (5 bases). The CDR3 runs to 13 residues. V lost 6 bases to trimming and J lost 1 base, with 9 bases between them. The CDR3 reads CASRQGANTEAFF. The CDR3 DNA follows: TGTGCCAGCAGACAAGGGGCGAACACTGAAGCTTTCTTT.

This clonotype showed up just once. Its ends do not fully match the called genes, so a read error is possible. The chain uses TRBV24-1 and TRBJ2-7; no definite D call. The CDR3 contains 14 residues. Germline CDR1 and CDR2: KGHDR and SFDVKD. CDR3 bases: TGTGCCAGCAGTCCCTACGTAAGCTTTTACGAGCAGTACTTC. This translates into CASSPYVSFYEQYF.

CDR3 in amino acids: CASSVGWGTDTQYF. CDR3 nucleotide sequence: TGTGCCAGCAGCGTAGGTTGGGGCACAGATACGCAGTATTTT. The gene calls are TRBV9 and TRBJ2-3; D is unclear. The V end lost 0 bases, the J end lost 1 base, and 6 bases lay between the germline ends. Germline CDR1 reads SGDLS; CDR2 reads YYNGEE. The CDR3 extends over 14 amino acids.

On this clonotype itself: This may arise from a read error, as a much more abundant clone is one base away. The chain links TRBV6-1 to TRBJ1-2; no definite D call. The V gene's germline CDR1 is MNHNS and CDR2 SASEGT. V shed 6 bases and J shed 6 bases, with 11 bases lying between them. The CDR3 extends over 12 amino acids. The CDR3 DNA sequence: TGTGCCAGCAGACGGGCGAACCATGGCTACACCTTC. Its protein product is CASRRANHGYTF.

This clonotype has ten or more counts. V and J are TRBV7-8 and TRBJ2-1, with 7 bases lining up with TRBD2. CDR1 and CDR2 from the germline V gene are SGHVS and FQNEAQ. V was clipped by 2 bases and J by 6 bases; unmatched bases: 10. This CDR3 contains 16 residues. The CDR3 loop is CASSLPPLAIGNEQFF. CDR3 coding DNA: TGTGCCAGCAGCTTACCCCCACTAGCGATCGGCAATGAGCAGTTCTTC.

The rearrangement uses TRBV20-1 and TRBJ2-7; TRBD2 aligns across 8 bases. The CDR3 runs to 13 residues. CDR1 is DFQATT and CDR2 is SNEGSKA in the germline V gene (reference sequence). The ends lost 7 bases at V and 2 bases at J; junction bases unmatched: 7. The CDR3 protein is CSVTTGRAYEQYF. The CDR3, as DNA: TGCAGTGTTACAACCGGGAGGGCCTACGAGCAGTACTTC.

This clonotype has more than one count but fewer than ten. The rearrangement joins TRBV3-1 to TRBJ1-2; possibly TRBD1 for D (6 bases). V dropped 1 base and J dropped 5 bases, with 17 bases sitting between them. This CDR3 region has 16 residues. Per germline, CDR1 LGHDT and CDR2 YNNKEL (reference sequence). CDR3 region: CASSQAGVKSVYGYTF. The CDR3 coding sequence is TGTGCCAGCAGCCAAGCAGGGGTGAAGTCTGTTTATGGCTACACCTTC.

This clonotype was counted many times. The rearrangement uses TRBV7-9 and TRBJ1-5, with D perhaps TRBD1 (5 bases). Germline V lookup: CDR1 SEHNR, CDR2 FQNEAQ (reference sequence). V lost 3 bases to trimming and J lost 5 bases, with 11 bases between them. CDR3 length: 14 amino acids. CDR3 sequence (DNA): TGTGCCAGCAGCTTCGGAACGACAGATCAGCCCCAGCATTTT. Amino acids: CASSFGTTDQPQHF.

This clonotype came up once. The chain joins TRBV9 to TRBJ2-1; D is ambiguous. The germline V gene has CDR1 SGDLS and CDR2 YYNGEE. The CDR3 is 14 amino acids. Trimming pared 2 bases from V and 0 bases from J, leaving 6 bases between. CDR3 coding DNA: TGTGCCAGCAGCGTCGGCGGCTCCTACAATGAGCAGTTCTTC. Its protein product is CASSVGGSYNEQFF.

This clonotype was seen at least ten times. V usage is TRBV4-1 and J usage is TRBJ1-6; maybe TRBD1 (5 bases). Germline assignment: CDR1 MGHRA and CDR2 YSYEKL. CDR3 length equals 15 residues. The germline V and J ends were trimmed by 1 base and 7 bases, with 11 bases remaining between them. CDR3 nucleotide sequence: TGCGCCAGCAGCCAAGTAGCCACAGGCAATTCACCCCTCCACTTT. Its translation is CASSQVATGNSPLHF.

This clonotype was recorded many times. The CDR3 sequence is CASRPDRGQQPQHF. The CDR3 nucleotides read TGTGCCAGCAGACCCGACAGGGGGCAACAGCCCCAGCATTTT. V usage is TRBV2 and J usage is TRBJ1-5, with 10 bases that match TRBD1. The CDR3 consists of 14 residues. From germline, CDR1 is SNHLY and CDR2 FYNNEI. V dropped 6 bases and J dropped 7; count of bases not matched to a gene: 6.

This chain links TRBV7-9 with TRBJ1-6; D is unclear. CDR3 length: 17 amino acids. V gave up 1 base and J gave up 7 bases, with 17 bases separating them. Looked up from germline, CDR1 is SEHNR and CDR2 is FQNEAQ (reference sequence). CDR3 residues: CASSLDRETPPNSPLHF. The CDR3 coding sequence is TGTGCCAGCAGCTTAGATCGGGAGACACCGCCGAATTCACCCCTCCACTTT.